Each of the 21 T cell receptor beta chains below was sequenced from the same sample in a study of shared clonotypes between healthy human individuals. Libraries were prepared by immunoSEQ multiplex PCR; TCRdb keeps only in-frame clonotypes and omits some of them. The data contain a few hundred thousand clones, 90% to 97% of them singletons. The sample consisted of memory CD8+ T cells sorted from blood. Subset indicated: CD45RO+ cells pooled with CCR7-negative TemRA cells. The receptors shown here come from a man aged 25 to 45 in good health.

V gene TRBV11-2 combines with J gene TRBJ2-1; unclear D gene. The germline V gene encodes CDR1 SGHAT and CDR2 FQNNGV. There are 16 residues in the CDR3. With 2 bases removed from V and 4 bases from J, the gap between germline ends came to 15 bases. The CDR3 loop reads CASSLILGVSYNEQFF. The CDR3 DNA reads as TGTGCCAGCAGCTTAATCTTGGGCGTCAGTTACAATGAGCAGTTCTTC.

This chain joins TRBV5-1 and TRBJ2-5; D not resolved. Looked up from germline, CDR1 is SGHRS and CDR2 is YFSETQ. Trimming shortened V by 4 bases and J by 3 bases, and 7 bases separated the two germline ends. CDR3 length: 12 residues. CDR3 nucleotides: TGCGCCAGCAGCATCCCTGAAGAGACCCAGTACTTC. Amino acid sequence: CASSIPEETQYF.

This chain links TRBV7-8 with TRBJ2-1, with D perhaps given as TRBD1 or TRBD2 (5 bases each). In germline, CDR1 is SGHVS, CDR2 FQNEAQ. V was clipped by 4 bases and J by 0 bases, with 13 bases between them. The CDR3 totals 16 residues. The CDR3 reads CASSSTGLGSYNEQFF. The CDR3 region has the DNA TGTGCCAGCAGCTCAACGGGGCTAGGCTCCTACAATGAGCAGTTCTTC.

The V call is TRBV25-1, the J call TRBJ2-1; possibly TRBD1 for D (6 bases). Germline V lookup: CDR1 MGHDK, CDR2 SYGVNS. The CDR3 is 11 residues long. V was clipped by 5 bases and J by 8 bases, with 7 bases between them. The CDR3 loop is CASSRGYEQFF. The CDR3 nucleotides read TGTGCCAGCAGTAGGGGGTATGAGCAGTTCTTC.

The rearrangement uses TRBV28 and TRBJ2-7; D is possibly TRBD1 (6 bases). Trimming took off 6 bases at V and 0 bases at J, with 12 bases between the two ends. In germline, CDR1 is MDHEN, CDR2 SYDVKM. The CDR3 consists of 14 residues. The CDR3 DNA sequence: TGTGCCAGCAGCCCGACAGGTCCCTCCTACGAGCAGTACTTC. Encoded protein: CASSPTGPSYEQYF.

The chain uses TRBV5-8 and TRBJ1-5; TRBD1 matches 8 bases. Germline V gene sequence: CDR1 SGHTS, CDR2 YDEGEE. The trim removed 2 bases at V and 2 bases at J, leaving 6 bases unmatched. The CDR3 totals 16 residues. The CDR3 region has the DNA TGTGCCAGCAGCTTTACCTCAGGGGGCGGCAATCAGCCCCAGCATTTT. Protein sequence: CASSFTSGGGNQPQHF.

The V gene is TRBV18, the J gene TRBJ2-6, with TRBD1 identical over 9 bases. This CDR3 spans 17 amino acids. The V gene's germline CDR1 is KGHSH and CDR2 LQKENI. With 3 bases clipped from V and 0 bases from J, the junction kept 3 bases outside the gene matches. The CDR3 sequence is CASSPGTGNSGANVLTF. In DNA, the CDR3 is TGTGCCAGCTCACCTGGGACAGGGAACTCTGGGGCCAACGTCCTGACTTTC.

The chain employs TRBV7-9 and TRBJ2-4; D possibly corresponds to TRBD1 (5 bases). This CDR3 contains 16 residues. Deletions cut 0 bases from V and 0 bases from J, with 9 bases between. Per the germline V gene, CDR1 is SEHNR and CDR2 is FQNEAQ (reference sequence). The CDR3 spells CASSLAMDKAKNIQYF. In DNA, the CDR3 is TGTGCCAGCAGCTTAGCTATGGACAAAGCCAAAAACATTCAGTACTTC.

This chain links TRBV27 with TRBJ2-7; D gene unclear. The CDR3 consists of 13 residues. Trimming removed 3 bases from V and 0 bases from J, with 6 bases in between. The V gene's germline CDR1 is MNHEY and CDR2 SMNVEV (reference sequence). The CDR3 DNA reads TGTGCCAGCAGTTTCACACGCTCCTACGAGCAGTACTTC. Translating it yields CASSFTRSYEQYF.

The chain employs TRBV19 and TRBJ2-7, with TRBD2 matching 10 bases. Per germline, CDR1 LNHDA and CDR2 SQIVND (reference sequence). Trimming removed 4 bases from V and 3 bases from J; junction bases left unmatched: 6. This CDR3 region has 15 residues. The CDR3 sequence: CASSTTSGISYEQYF. The CDR3, as DNA: TGTGCCAGTAGTACTACTAGCGGGATTAGCTACGAGCAGTACTTC.

The chain uses TRBV19 and TRBJ2-3, with 7 nucleotides matching TRBD1. The CDR3 extends over 15 amino acids. Trimming at V came to 5 bases and at J to 4 bases, leaving 9 bases not matched to a gene. Looked up from germline, CDR1 is LNHDA and CDR2 is SQIVND (reference sequence). CDR3 in amino acids: CASSHVDRVADTQYF. CDR3 sequence (DNA): TGTGCCAGTAGTCACGTCGACAGGGTCGCAGATACGCAGTATTTT.

The rearrangement joins TRBV5-4 to TRBJ2-2, with 12 bases fitting TRBD2. This CDR3 contains 18 residues. The ends lost 3 bases at V and 2 bases at J; junction bases unmatched: 8. Germline CDR1 is SGHNT and CDR2 is YYREEE (reference sequence). DNA of the CDR3: TGTGCCAGCAGCTCTCGACTAGCGGGAGAATCCAACACCGGGGAGCTGTTTTTT. Its translation: CASSSRLAGESNTGELFF.

The V gene is TRBV28, the J gene TRBJ2-5; 12 nucleotides align to TRBD2. After removal of 6 bases from V and 5 bases from J, the junction contained 13 bases not matched to a gene. Germline CDR1 reads MDHEN; CDR2 reads SYDVKM. The CDR3 is made up of 17 amino acids. This chain's CDR3 is CASRTREKLAGGETQYF. CDR3 nucleotides: TGTGCCAGCAGGACTAGAGAGAAACTAGCGGGAGGCGAGACCCAGTACTTC.

The chain is built from TRBV6-1 and TRBJ2-5; no clear D. The CDR3 totals 11 residues. CDR1 and CDR2 (germline): MNHNS, SASEGT. Trimming took 10 bases from V and 5 from J, leaving 11 bases between them. CDR3 sequence: CATQVSETQYF. In nucleotides, the CDR3 is TGTGCCACACAAGTTAGCGAGACCCAGTACTTC.

V usage is TRBV6-5 and J usage is TRBJ2-3; the D gene is possibly TRBD1 (6 bases). CDR3 length: 15 residues. Trimming removed 2 bases at V and 5 bases at J, with 14 bases between. CDR1 and CDR2 from the germline V gene are MNHEY and SVGAGI. DNA of the CDR3: TGTGCCAGCAGTTACGGGGGCGGAGTGGGAGATACGCAGTATTTT. Its protein product is CASSYGGGVGDTQYF.

The genes are TRBV30 and TRBJ2-3; 7 bases fit TRBD2. Germline V lookup: CDR1 GTSNPN, CDR2 SVGIG (reference sequence). The CDR3 contains 15 residues. The ends lost 1 base at V and 0 bases at J; junction bases unmatched: 4. CDR3 bases: TGTGCCTGGAGTGGGGGGGGTCCAAGCACAGATACGCAGTATTTT. This codes for CAWSGGGPSTDTQYF.

This sequence joins TRBV7-9 and TRBJ1-2, with a weak D call TRBD1 (5 bases). The CDR3 spans 14 residues. The V and J ends lost 5 bases and 8 bases respectively, with 18 bases between them. CDR1 SEHNR and CDR2 FQNEAQ come from the germline V gene (reference sequence). Written as DNA, the CDR3 is TGTGCCAGCAGCCCTAAGTCGGGGGGAGGAGGCTACACCTTC. Protein: CASSPKSGGGGYTF.

The chain couples TRBV6-5 to TRBJ2-2; 10 positions match TRBD1. Losses at the gene ends were 0 bases for V and 6 bases for J; bases not matched to a gene: 4. Germline CDR1 MNHEY, CDR2 SVGAGI. This CDR3 has 16 residues. The CDR3 sequence: CASSYSGTGAAGELFF. The DNA of the CDR3 is TGTGCCAGCAGTTACTCGGGGACAGGGGCGGCCGGGGAGCTGTTTTTT.

J is TRBJ2-2 and V is TRBV5-1; TRBD1 aligns across 9 bases. Germline CDR1 and CDR2: SGHRS and YFSETQ. Trimming removed 5 bases from V and 1 base from J; junction bases left unmatched: 3. This CDR3 spans 15 amino acids. In nucleotides, the CDR3 is TGCGCCAGCAGGCCGGGACAGGGGAACACCGGGGAGCTGTTTTTT. This codes for CASRPGQGNTGELFF.

This chain joins TRBV7-9 and TRBJ1-4; unclear D gene. The CDR3 contains 14 residues. The germline gives CDR1 SEHNR, CDR2 FQNEAQ (reference sequence). V was cut by 5 bases and J by 6 bases, with 13 bases left in between. This CDR3 reads CASSLGPTYEKLFF. In DNA, the CDR3 is TGTGCCAGCAGCCTCGGCCCTACTTATGAAAAACTGTTTTTT.

This sequence joins TRBV10-3 and TRBJ1-6; no reliable D call. Germline V gives CDR1 ENHRY, CDR2 SYGVKD. Trimming took off 3 bases at V and 7 bases at J, with 13 bases between the two ends. The CDR3 runs to 15 residues. Here the CDR3 DNA reads TGTGCCATCAGTGAAACCTGGCAGATAAATTCACCCCTCCACTTT. Translated: CAISETWQINSPLHF.